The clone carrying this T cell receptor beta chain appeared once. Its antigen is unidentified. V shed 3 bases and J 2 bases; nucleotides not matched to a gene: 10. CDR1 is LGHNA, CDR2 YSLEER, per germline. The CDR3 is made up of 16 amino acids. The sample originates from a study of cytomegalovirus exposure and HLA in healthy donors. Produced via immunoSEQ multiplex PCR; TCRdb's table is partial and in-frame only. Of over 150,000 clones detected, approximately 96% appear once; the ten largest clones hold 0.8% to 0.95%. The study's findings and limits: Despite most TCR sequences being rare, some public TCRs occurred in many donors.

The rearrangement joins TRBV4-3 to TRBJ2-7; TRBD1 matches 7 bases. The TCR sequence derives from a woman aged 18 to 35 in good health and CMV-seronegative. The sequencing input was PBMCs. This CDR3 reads CASSQDPGQSPYEQYF. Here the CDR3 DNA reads TGCGCCAGCAGCCAGGATCCGGGACAGAGCCCCTACGAGCAGTACTTC.